This T cell receptor (beta chain) stems from a study of beta chain features in type 1 diabetes. General study results and limits: The study found moderately but significantly shorter TCRB CDR3s in all four CD4+ subsets of Type 1 diabetes patients. A greater similarity of naive, central memory and Treg TCRB repertoires was seen among patients than among healthy donors.

This clone has only a few counts. Its antigen remains unknown. The sequenced template was cDNA made from the entire isolated RNA. Sequencing used immunoSEQ multiplex PCR; TCRdb keeps in-frame clones, though not all of them. Of 300,000 to 450,000 clones listed, roughly a tenth are singletons. Deletions cut 0 bases from V and 2 bases from J, with 12 bases between. From germline, CDR1 is SQVTM and CDR2 ANQGSEA. This CDR3 has 15 residues. The chain joins TRBV29-1 to TRBJ2-3; a weak D match, TRBD2 (5 bases). The clonotype comes from a man aged 30-40 years with type 1 diabetes. Input material: central memory CD4+ T cells from blood. CDR3 sequence: CSVEDELANTDTQYF. Here the CDR3 DNA reads TGCAGCGTTGAAGACGAGCTAGCTAACACAGATACGCAGTATTTT.